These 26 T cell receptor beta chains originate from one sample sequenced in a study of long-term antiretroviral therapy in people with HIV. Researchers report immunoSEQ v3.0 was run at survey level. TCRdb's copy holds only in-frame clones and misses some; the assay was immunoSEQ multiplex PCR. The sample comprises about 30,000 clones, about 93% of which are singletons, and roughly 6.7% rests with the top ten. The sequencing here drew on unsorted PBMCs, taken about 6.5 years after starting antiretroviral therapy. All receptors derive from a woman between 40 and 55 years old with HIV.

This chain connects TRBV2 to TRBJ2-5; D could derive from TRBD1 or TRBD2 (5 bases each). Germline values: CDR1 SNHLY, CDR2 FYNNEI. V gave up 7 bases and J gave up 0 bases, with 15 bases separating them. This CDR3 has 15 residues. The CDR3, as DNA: TGTGCCAGCATCCCTAAAGGGACCGACCAAGAGACCCAGTACTTC. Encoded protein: CASIPKGTDQETQYF.

CDR3 DNA sequence: TGTGCCAGCAGTGCTAGCGGGGGAAACACCGGGGAGCTGTTTTTT. It codes for CASSASGGNTGELFF. The rearrangement links TRBV6-6 to TRBJ2-2; 10 bases match TRBD2. This CDR3 has 15 residues. Germline loops: CDR1 MNHNY, CDR2 SVGAGI (reference sequence). The ends lost 5 bases at V and 2 bases at J; junction bases unmatched: 2.

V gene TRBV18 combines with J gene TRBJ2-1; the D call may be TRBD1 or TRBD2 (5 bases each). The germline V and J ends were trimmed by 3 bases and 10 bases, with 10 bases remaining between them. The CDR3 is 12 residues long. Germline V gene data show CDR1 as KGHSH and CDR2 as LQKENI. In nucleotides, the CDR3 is TGTGCCAGCTCACCTACCGGGACCGAGCAGTTCTTC. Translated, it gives CASSPTGTEQFF.

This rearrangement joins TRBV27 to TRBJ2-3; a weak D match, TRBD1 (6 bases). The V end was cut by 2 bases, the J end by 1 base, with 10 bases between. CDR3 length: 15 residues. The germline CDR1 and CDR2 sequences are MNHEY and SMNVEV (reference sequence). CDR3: CASSLPGAGTDTQYF. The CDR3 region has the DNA TGTGCCAGCAGTTTACCAGGGGCGGGCACAGATACGCAGTATTTT.

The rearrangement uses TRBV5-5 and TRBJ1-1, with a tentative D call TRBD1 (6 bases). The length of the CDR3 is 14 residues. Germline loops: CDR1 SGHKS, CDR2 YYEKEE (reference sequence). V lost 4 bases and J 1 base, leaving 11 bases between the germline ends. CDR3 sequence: CASSGDNSNTEAFF. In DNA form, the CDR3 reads TGTGCCAGCAGCGGGGACAACTCGAACACTGAAGCTTTCTTT.

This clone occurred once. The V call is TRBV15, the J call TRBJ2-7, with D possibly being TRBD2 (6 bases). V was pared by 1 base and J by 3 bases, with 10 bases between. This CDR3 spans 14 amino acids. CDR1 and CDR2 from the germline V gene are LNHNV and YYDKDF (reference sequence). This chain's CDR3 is CATSRARRDYEQYF. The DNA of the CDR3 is TGTGCCACCAGCAGAGCACGGAGGGACTACGAGCAGTACTTC.

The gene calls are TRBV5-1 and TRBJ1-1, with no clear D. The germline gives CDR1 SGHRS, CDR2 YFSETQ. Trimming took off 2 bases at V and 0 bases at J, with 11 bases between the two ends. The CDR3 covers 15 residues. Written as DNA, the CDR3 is TGCGCCAGCAGCTTTACAAGCGGTATGAACACTGAAGCTTTCTTT. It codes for CASSFTSGMNTEAFF.

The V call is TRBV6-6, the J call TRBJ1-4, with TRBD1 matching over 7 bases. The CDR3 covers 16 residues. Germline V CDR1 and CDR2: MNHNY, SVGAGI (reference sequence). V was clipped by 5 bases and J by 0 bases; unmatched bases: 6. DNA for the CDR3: TGTGCCAGCAGTCCCCAGACAGGGCCAACTAATGAAAAACTGTTTTTT. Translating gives CASSPQTGPTNEKLFF.

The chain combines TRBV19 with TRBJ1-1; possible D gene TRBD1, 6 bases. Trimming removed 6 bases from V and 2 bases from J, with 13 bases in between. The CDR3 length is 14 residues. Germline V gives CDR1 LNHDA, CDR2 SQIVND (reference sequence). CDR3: CASRGGGANTEAFF. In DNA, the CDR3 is TGTGCCAGTAGAGGGGGGGGCGCCAACACTGAAGCTTTCTTT. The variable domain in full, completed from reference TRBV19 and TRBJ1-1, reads DGGITQSPKYLFRKEGQNVTLSCEQNLNHDAMYWYRQDPGQGLRLIYYSQIVNDFQKGDIAEGYSVSREKKESFPLTVTSAQKNPTAFYLCASRGGGANTEAFFGQGTRLTVV.

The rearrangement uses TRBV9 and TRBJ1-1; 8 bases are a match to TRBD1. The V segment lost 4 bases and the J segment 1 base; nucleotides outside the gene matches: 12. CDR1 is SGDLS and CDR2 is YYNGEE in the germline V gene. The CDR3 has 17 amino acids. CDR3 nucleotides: TGTGCCAGCAGCCCACGGACAGGGCAAATCTCGAACACTGAAGCTTTCTTT. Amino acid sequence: CASSPRTGQISNTEAFF.

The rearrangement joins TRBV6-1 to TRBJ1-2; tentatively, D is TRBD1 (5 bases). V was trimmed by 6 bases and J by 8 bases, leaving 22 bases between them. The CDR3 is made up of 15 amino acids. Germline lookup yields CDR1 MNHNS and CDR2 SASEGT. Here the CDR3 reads CASRRLDGAERGYTF. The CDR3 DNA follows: TGTGCCAGCAGGCGATTGGACGGGGCGGAAAGGGGCTACACCTTC.

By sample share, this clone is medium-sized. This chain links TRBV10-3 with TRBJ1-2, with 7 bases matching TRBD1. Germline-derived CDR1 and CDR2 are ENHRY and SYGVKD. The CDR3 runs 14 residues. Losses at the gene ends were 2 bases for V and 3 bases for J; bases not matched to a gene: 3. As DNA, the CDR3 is TGTGCCATCAGTGAGAGAACAGGGGACTATGGCTACACCTTC. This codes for CAISERTGDYGYTF.

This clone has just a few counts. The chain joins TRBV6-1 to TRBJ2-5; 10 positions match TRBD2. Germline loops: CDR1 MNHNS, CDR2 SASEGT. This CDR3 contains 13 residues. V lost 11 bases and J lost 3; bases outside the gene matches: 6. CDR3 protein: CAVGSGGKETQYF. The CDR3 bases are TGTGCCGTCGGTAGCGGGGGGAAAGAGACCCAGTACTTC.

CDR3 sequence: CASSSIPPGGGRYYEQYF. CDR3 sequence (DNA): TGTGCCAGCAGCTCAATTCCCCCCGGGGGGGGGCGATACTACGAGCAGTACTTC. The chain employs TRBV11-2 and TRBJ2-7, with 8 bases matching TRBD2. V was pared by 4 bases and J by 3 bases, with 17 bases of the junction left unmatched. This CDR3 has 18 residues. Per germline, CDR1 SGHAT and CDR2 FQNNGV.

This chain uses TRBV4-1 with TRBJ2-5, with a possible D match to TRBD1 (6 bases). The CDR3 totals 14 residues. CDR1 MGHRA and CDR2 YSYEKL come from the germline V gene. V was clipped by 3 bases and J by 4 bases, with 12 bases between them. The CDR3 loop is CASSQQGTIETQYF. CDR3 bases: TGCGCCAGCAGCCAGCAGGGGACGATAGAGACCCAGTACTTC.

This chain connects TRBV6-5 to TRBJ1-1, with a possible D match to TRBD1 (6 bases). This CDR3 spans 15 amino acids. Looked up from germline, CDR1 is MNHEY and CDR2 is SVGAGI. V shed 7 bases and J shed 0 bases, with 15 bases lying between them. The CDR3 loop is CASTLGAGLNTEAFF. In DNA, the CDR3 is TGTGCCAGCACCCTGGGGGCAGGACTGAACACTGAAGCTTTCTTT.

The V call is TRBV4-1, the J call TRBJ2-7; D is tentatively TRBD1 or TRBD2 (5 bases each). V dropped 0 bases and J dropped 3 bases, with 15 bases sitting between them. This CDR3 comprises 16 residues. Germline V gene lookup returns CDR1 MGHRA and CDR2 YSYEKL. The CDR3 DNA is TGCGCCAGCAGCCAAGATTGGGGGAAACAGATCTACGAGCAGTACTTC. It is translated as CASSQDWGKQIYEQYF.

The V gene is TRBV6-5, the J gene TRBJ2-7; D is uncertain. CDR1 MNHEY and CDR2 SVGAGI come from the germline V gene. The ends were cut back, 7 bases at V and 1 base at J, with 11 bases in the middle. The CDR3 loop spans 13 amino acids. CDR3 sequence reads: CASTRQSSYEQYF. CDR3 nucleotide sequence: TGTGCCAGCACACGGCAGTCTTCCTACGAGCAGTACTTC.

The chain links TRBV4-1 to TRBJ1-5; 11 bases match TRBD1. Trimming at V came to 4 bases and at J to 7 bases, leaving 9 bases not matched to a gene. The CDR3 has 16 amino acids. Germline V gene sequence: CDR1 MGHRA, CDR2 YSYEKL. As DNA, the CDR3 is TGCGCCAGCAGCCCCGACGGGACAGGGGGTCGCCAGCCCCAGCATTTT. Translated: CASSPDGTGGRQPQHF.

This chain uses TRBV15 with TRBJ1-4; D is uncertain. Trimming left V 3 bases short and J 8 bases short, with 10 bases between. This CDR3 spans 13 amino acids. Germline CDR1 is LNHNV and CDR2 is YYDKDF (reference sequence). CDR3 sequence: CATSRPATEKLFF. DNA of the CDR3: TGTGCCACCAGCAGGCCCGCAACCGAAAAACTGTTTTTT.

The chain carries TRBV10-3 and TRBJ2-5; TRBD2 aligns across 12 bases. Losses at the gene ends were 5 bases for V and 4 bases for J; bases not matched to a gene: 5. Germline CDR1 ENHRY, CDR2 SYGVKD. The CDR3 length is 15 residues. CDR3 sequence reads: CAISQLAGGGETQYF. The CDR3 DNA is TGTGCCATCAGTCAACTAGCGGGGGGAGGAGAGACCCAGTACTTC.

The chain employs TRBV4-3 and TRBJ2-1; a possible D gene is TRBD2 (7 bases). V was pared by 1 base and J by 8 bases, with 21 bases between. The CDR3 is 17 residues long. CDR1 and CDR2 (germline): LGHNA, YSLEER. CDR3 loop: CASSQVMWGRGGDEQFF. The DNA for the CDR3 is TGCGCCAGCAGCCAAGTCATGTGGGGCAGGGGAGGGGATGAGCAGTTCTTC.

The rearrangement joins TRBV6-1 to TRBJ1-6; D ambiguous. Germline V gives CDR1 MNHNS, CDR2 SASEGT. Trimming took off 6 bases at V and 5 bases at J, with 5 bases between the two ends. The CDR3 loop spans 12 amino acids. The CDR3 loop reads CASRRDNSPLHF. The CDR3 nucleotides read TGTGCCAGCAGGAGGGATAATTCACCCCTCCACTTT.

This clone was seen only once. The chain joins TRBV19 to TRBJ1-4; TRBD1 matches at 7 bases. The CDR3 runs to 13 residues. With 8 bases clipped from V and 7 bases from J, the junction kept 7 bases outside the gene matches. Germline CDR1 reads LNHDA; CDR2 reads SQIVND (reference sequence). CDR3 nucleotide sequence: TGTGCCAGTGGGGGACAGCGCCTTGAAAAACTGTTTTTT. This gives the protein CASGGQRLEKLFF. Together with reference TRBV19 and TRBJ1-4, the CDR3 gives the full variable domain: DGGITQSPKYLFRKEGQNVTLSCEQNLNHDAMYWYRQDPGQGLRLIYYSQIVNDFQKGDIAEGYSVSREKKESFPLTVTSAQKNPTAFYLCASGGQRLEKLFFGSGTQLSVL.

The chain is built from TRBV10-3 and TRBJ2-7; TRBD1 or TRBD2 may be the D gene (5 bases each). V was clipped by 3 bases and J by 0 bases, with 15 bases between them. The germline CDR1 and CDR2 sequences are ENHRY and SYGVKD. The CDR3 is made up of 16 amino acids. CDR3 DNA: TGTGCCATCAGTGACATTAAGGGACCCAACTCCTACGAGCAGTACTTC. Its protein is CAISDIKGPNSYEQYF.

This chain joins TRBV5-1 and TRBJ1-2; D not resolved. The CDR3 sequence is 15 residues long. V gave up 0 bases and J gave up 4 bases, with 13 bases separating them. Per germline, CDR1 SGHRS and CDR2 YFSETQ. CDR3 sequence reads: CASSLVYSEAYGYTF. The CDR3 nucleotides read TGCGCCAGCAGCTTGGTTTACAGCGAGGCCTATGGCTACACCTTC.